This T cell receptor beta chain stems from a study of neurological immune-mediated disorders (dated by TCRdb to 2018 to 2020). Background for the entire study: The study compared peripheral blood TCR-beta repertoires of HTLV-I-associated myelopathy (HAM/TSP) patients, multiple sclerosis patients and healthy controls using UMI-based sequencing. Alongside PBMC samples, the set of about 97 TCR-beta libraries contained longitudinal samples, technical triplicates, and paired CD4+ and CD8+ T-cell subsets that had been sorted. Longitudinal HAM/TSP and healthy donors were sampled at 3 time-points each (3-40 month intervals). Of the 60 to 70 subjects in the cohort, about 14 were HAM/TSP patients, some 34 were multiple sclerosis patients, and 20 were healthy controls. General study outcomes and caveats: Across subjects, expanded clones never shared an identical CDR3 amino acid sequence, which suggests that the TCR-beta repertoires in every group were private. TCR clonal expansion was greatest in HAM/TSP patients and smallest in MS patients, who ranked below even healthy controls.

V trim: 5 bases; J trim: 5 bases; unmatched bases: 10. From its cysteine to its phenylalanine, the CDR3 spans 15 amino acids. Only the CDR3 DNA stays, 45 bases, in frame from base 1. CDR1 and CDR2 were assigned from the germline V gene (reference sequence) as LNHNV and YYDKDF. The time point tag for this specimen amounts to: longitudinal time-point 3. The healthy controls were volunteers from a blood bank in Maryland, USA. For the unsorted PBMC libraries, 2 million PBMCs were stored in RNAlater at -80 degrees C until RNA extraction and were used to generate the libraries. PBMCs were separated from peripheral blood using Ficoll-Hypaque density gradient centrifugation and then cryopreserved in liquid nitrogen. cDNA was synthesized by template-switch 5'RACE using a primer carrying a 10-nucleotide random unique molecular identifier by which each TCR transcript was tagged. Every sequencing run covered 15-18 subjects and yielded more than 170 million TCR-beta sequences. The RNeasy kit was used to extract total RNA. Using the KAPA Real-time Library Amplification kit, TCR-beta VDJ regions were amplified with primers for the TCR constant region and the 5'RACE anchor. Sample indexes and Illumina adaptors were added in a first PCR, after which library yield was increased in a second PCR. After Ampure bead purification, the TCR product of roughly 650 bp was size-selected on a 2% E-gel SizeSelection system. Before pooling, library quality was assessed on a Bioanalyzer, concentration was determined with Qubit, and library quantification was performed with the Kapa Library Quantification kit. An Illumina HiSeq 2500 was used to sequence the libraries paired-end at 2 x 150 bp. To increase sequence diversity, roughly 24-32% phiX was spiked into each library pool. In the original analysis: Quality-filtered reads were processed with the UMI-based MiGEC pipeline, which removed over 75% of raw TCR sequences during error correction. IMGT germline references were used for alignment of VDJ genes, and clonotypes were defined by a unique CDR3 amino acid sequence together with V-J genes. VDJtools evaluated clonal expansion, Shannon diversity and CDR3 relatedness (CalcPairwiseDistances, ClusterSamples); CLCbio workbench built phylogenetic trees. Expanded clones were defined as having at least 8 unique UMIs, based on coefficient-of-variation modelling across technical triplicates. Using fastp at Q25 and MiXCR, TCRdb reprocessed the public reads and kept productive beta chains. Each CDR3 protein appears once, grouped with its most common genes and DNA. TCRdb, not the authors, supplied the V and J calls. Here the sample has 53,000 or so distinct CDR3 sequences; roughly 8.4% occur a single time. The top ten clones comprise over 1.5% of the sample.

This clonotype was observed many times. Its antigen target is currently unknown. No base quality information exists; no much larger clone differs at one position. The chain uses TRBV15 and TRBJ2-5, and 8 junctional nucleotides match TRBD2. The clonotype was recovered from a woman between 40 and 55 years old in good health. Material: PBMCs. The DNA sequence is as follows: TGTGCCACCAGCGCCGGGACTAGGGGAGGGGAGACCCAGTACTTC. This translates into CATSAGTRGGETQYF.